Reported below is one T cell receptor beta chain. Its specificity is not known. Produced via immunoSEQ multiplex PCR; TCRdb's table is partial and in-frame only. Of over 50,000 clones in the sample, over 75% were seen once. The J segment lost 2 bases and the V segment lost 8 bases, leaving 5 bases of the junction unmatched. Germline CDR1 is MNHNS and CDR2 is SASEGT. This CDR3 contains 13 residues. The data were taken from a study of a mutant IDH1 vaccine in newly diagnosed glioma. This sample's time point: week 47, end of study. Alongside topical imiquimod, each dose of vaccine comprised 300 ug of mutant IDH1 20-mer peptide.

Sequenced here: PBMCs, sampled from a glioma patient whose treatment included an IDH1 peptide vaccine. The chain uses TRBV6-1 and TRBJ1-1; 7 bases match TRBD1. This clonotype originated in a woman in her forties with glioma. Some clones in this sample may be carry-over from other donors' samples. The CDR3 DNA reads as TGTGCCAGCCCCAACAGGGGTAACACTGAAGCTTTCTTT. This codes for CASPNRGNTEAFF.